This TCR beta chain stems from a study of vaccination and CD4 T cells after COVID-19 (dated by TCRdb to the early 2020s). About the study as a whole: The convalescent cohort included six males and four females, with two Hispanic individuals, seven Caucasians, two Asians and one multiracial person. Participants received two doses of either the Pfizer-BioNTech BNT162b2 vaccine (n=8) or the Moderna mRNA-1273 vaccine (n=2). Post-COVID blood samples were collected from convalescent patients a median of roughly 100 days after diagnosis, with a range of roughly 30 to 161 days. Post-vaccine blood samples were collected a median of about 11 weeks after the second vaccine dose, ranging from about 12 to 250 days. The cultures were stimulated with overlapping spike peptide pools from SARS-CoV-2 and from the common cold coronaviruses HCoV-NL63, HCoV-OC43 and HCoV-229E. Control cultures used a CEFX viral epitope pool as positive control, an HIV-1 Nef peptide pool as negative control, or no peptide. In 10 COVID-19 convalescent patients and a handful of infection-naive healthy vaccine recipients, the spike-specific CD4+ TCR repertoire before mRNA vaccination was compared with the repertoire after mRNA vaccination. What the work shows at the level of the full study, not this receptor alone: The median number of SARS-CoV-2-reactive clonotypes rose from around 22 after infection to a few dozen after vaccination, but the change was not significant. In convalescent patients, nearly all vaccine-specific clones (304 of 307) were found to be mono-reactive for SARS-CoV-2 spike rather than cross-reactive with common cold coronaviruses. The number of convalescent patients in the study was relatively small, and the study did not examine early timepoints following natural infection. Among convalescent patients, a median about 90% of the SARS-CoV-2-reactive clones seen after vaccination appeared only after vaccination, which suggests priming specific to the vaccine.

In light of the paper, this sample's treatment or condition label describes: approximately 11-day PBMC culture with coronavirus spike peptide pools or control peptides (ViraFEST assay). The ViraFEST assay was used in the study, in which antigen-specific T cells were expanded with peptide pools and expanded clonotypes were subsequently identified by TCR sequencing. The absence of prior SARS-CoV-2 infection in healthy vaccine recipients was confirmed by negative nucleocapsid antibody tests before and after vaccination. Each well held 2.2 million or so PBMCs cultured with roughly 9.2 ug/ml peptide pools in IMDM containing approximately 4.8% human AB serum and around 10 IU/ml IL-2. Half of the culture medium was replaced with fresh IL-2-containing medium on days 3 and 7. After roughly 9 days of culture, CD4+ T cells were isolated by negative selection with the EasySep CD4+ T cell isolation kit. Ficoll-Paque Plus gradient centrifugation was used to isolate PBMCs from whole blood, and the isolated PBMCs were then either used fresh or cryopreserved at -140C. Culture conditions were generally each tested in triplicate wells.

About this clonotype: What antigen it recognizes has not been identified. Per-base quality was not reported, and no clone a single base away is much larger than it.

Libraries were constructed by PCR. DNA from cultured CD4+ T cells underwent TCR sequencing with the Oncomine TCR Beta short-read assay at the Johns Hopkins FTIC core. Genomic DNA was extracted from the cultured CD4+ T cells with the QIAamp micro DNA kit. The Oncomine TCR Beta libraries from cultured CD4+ T cells were pooled using unique dual indexes and then sequenced on an Illumina iSeq 100. Under the source paper's analysis protocol: Non-productive sequences were removed, and CDR3s that did not start with C, did not end with F or W, or were shorter than 7 amino acids were discarded. The MANAFEST web application was used to identify antigen-specific clonotypes by comparing peptide-stimulated wells against reference wells and other culture wells. To be called positive, a clone needed an FDR below 0.05, an odds ratio above 5, and a productive frequency above 0.1% in at least two of three replicate wells. Cross-reactive clonotypes were defined as significantly expanded in both SARS-CoV-2 spike wells and at least one common cold coronavirus spike condition. Similarity between CDR3 sequences was evaluated in R version 3.6.1 using Levenshtein distances (stringdist) and unrooted phylogenetic trees (ape). TCRdb's own reprocessing of the public reads used fastp at Q25 and MiXCR and kept productive beta chains. Rows merge per CDR3 protein into single entries with the most common DNA and genes. These V and J calls are TCRdb output, not the study's own analysis. This sample is represented by nearly 20,000 distinct CDR3 sequences; about 80% of them were singletons. The ten top clones hold approximately 17% of the sample.

Sequencing was performed on CD4+ T cells from blood, cultured in vitro, taken after SARS-CoV-2 vaccination. The clonotype comes from a human donor who received a COVID-19 vaccine.

CDR3 loop: CASSFPDSRETQYF. The nucleotide sequence reads as follows: TGTGCCAGCAGTTTCCCGGACAGCCGAGAGACCCAGTACTTC. The chain is encoded by TRBV12-3 or TRBV12-4 joined to TRBJ2-5, and possibly TRBD1, on 6 matching bases. V and J lose 3 bases and 4 bases, and a span of 12 bases separates them. The CDR3 holds 14 amino acids from the cysteine to the phenylalanine. Just CDR3 DNA is preserved here, 42 bases in frame from base 1.